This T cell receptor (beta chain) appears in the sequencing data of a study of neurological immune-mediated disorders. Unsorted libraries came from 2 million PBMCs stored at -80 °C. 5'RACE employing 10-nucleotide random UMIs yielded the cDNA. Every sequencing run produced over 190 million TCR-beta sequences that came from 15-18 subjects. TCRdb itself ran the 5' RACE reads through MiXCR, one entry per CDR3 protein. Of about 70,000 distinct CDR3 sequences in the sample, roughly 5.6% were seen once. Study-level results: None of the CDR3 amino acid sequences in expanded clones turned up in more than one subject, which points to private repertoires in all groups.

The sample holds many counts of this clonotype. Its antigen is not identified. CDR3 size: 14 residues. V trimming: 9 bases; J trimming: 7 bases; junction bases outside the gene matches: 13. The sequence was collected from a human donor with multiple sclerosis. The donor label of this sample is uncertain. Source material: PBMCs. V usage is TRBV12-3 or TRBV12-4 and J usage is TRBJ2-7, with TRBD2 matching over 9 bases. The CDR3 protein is CASRGLAGSGEQYF. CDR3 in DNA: TGTGCCAGTCGAGGGCTAGCGGGGTCTGGAGAGCAGTACTTC.